These 12 T cell receptor beta chains originate from one sample sequenced in a study of identical twins. TCRdb processed the 5' RACE reads anew with MiXCR; each CDR3 protein has one entry. Altogether about 890,000 distinct CDR3 sequences are present, about 12% being singletons, with the ten largest covering around 1.5%. The sample was also linked to a second study, of yellow fever vaccine responses in identical twins.

Sequencing was carried out using PBMCs. Receptors originate from a woman aged 18-29 years in good health.

This clonotype appeared many times. The CDR3 DNA reads as TGCAGCGGGTCGGAGAGCGGGGCCCCTCAAGAGACCCAGTACTTC. As protein: CSGSESGAPQETQYF. This chain joins TRBV29-1 and TRBJ2-5, with 7 bases fitting TRBD2. V shed 7 bases, J shed 2 bases, and the junction held 13 bases outside the gene matches. This CDR3 has 15 amino acids. In germline, CDR1 is SQVTM, CDR2 ANQGSEA.

The sample holds a few counts of this clonotype. The V gene is TRBV3-1, the J gene TRBJ2-1, with TRBD2 identical over 8 bases. CDR1 is LGHDT, CDR2 YNNKEL, per germline (reference sequence). The J segment lost 12 bases and the V segment lost 2 bases, leaving 9 bases of the junction unmatched. The CDR3 sequence is 14 residues long. This chain's CDR3 is CASSQPGGGSLQFF. In DNA, the CDR3 is TGTGCCAGCAGCCAACCCGGGGGGGGTTCCCTGCAGTTCTTC.

This clonotype was detected ten times or more. The J gene is TRBJ2-1, the V gene TRBV5-1; D remains unclear. V was trimmed by 0 bases and J by 1 base, leaving 5 bases between them. The CDR3 contains 14 residues. CDR1 is SGHRS and CDR2 is YFSETQ in the germline V gene. CDR3 DNA sequence: TGCGCCAGCAGCTTGGACGGATCCTACAATGAGCAGTTCTTC. This gives the protein CASSLDGSYNEQFF.

This clonotype was counted a few times. The J gene is TRBJ1-1, the V gene TRBV7-9; D is uncertain. This CDR3 is built from 13 residues. Per germline, CDR1 SEHNR and CDR2 FQNEAQ (reference sequence). The V end was cut by 2 bases, the J end by 8 bases, with 12 bases between. The CDR3 bases are TGTGCCAGCAGCTTACGGGGAGGAGGGGAAGCTTTCTTT. Residues: CASSLRGGGEAFF.

This clonotype was seen a handful of times. The chain joins TRBV28 to TRBJ2-7; tentatively, D is TRBD1 (6 bases). Germline V gene data show CDR1 as MDHEN and CDR2 as SYDVKM. The CDR3 is 15 amino acids. V was trimmed by 4 bases and J by 2 bases, leaving 15 bases between them. Here the CDR3 reads CASSSGAGVTYEQYF. The CDR3 nucleotides read TGTGCCAGCAGTTCAGGGGCAGGGGTAACCTACGAGCAGTACTTC.

V and J are TRBV2 and TRBJ2-1; 11 bases map to TRBD1. CDR3 length equals 13 residues. Germline lookup yields CDR1 SNHLY and CDR2 FYNNEI. V dropped 6 bases and J dropped 9; count of bases not matched to a gene: 4. CDR3 residues: CASRTGTGGEQFF. CDR3 coding DNA: TGTGCCAGCAGGACCGGGACAGGGGGTGAGCAGTTCTTC.

The V gene is TRBV5-6, the J gene TRBJ2-1; a possible D gene is TRBD1 (6 bases). This CDR3 comprises 15 residues. V was shortened by 2 bases and J by 4 bases, with 13 bases between the two germline ends. Germline CDR1 and CDR2: SGHDT and YYEEEE. CDR3 nucleotides: TGTGCCAGCAGCTTTCAGGGGACGGGTTACAATGAGCAGTTCTTC. Translation: CASSFQGTGYNEQFF.

V gene TRBV20-1 combines with J gene TRBJ1-1; D is undetermined. The CDR3 contains 12 residues. The germline V gene has CDR1 DFQATT and CDR2 SNEGSKA (reference sequence). V was pared by 1 base and J by 7 bases, with 10 bases between. CDR3: CSARGILDEAFF. The CDR3 DNA is TGCAGTGCTAGAGGGATCTTAGATGAAGCTTTCTTT.

The table lists this clonotype with a few counts. The J gene is TRBJ2-7, the V gene TRBV10-1; 7 bases fit TRBD2. The CDR3 has 14 residues. CDR1 and CDR2 (germline): WNHNN, SYGVQD (reference sequence). Trimming removed 3 bases from V and 2 bases from J; junction bases left unmatched: 4. DNA of the CDR3: TGCGCCAGCAGTGAAGCTAGCGGAGCCTACGAGCAGTACTTC. The encoded protein is CASSEASGAYEQYF.

This clonotype appeared many times. The chain is built from TRBV12-3 or TRBV12-4 and TRBJ2-3; D possibly corresponds to TRBD1 (6 bases). The CDR3 loop spans 16 amino acids. With 10 bases removed from V and 2 bases from J, the gap between germline ends came to 22 bases. Here the CDR3 reads CATSGIRDITTDTQYF. CDR3 coding DNA: TGTGCCACCTCAGGGATCCGGGACATCACCACAGATACGCAGTATTTT.

This clonotype has only a few counts. The chain couples TRBV15 to TRBJ2-7; D is tentatively TRBD1 or TRBD2 (5 bases each). From germline, CDR1 is LNHNV and CDR2 YYDKDF (reference sequence). The V end lost 1 base, the J end lost 7 bases, and 11 bases lay between the germline ends. CDR3 size: 13 residues. The CDR3, as DNA: TGTGCCACCAGCAGAGGGGGGACGAGGGAGCAGTACTTC. Translating it yields CATSRGGTREQYF.

This clonotype appeared many times. CDR3 DNA sequence: TGTGCCAGCAGTAAGGGACAGGATATTACAAACATTCAGTACTTC. This sequence encodes CASSKGQDITNIQYF. The rearrangement uses TRBV6-1 and TRBJ2-4, with 8 bases that match TRBD1. The CDR3 is made up of 15 amino acids. Germline V gene data show CDR1 as MNHNS and CDR2 as SASEGT. With 5 bases clipped from V and 6 bases from J, the junction kept 9 bases outside the gene matches.